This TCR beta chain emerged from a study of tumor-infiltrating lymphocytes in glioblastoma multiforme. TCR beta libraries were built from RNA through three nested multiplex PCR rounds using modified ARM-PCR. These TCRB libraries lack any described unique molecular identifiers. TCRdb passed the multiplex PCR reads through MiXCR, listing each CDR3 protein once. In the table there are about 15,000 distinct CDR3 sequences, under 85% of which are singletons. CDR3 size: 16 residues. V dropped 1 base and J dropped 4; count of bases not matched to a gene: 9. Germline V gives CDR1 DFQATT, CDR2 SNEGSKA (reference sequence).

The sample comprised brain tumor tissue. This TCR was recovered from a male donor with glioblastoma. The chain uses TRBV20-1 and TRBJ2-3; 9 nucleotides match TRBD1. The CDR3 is CSARGGTGYRSDTQYF. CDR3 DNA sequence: TGCAGTGCTAGAGGCGGGACAGGGTATCGATCAGATACGCAGTATTTT.